A single sample gave rise to the 22 T cell receptor beta chains below, sequenced in a study of cytomegalovirus exposure and HLA in healthy donors. PCR amplification relied on 60 Vbeta primers (plus 13 Jbeta primers). Here immunoSEQ multiplex PCR was the method, and the copy in TCRdb shows in-frame clones only, minus some. Of under 130,000 clones listed, around 76% are singletons. The specimen was PBMCs. These receptors all stem from a woman aged 18-29 years in good health and CMV-seropositive.

Note on this clone: At one end the junction does not follow the germline gene, possibly because of a read error. The genes are TRBV5-1 and TRBJ1-5; the D is unclear. CDR3 length: 13 residues. The germline V gene encodes CDR1 SGHRS and CDR2 YFSETQ. The DNA of the CDR3 is TGCGCCAGCAGCTTTAATAGCGATCAGCCCCAGCATTTT. Translated: CASSFNSDQPQHF.

The rearrangement links TRBV5-8 to TRBJ2-5, with 10 bases that match TRBD1. Germline V gene lookup returns CDR1 SGHTS and CDR2 YDEGEE. The CDR3 runs 14 residues. J lost 2 bases, V lost 4 bases, and 2 bases had no gene match. CDR3 sequence: CASSRDRGQETQYF. The CDR3, as DNA: TGTGCCAGCAGCCGGGACAGGGGTCAAGAGACCCAGTACTTC.

This clone has a handful of counts. This rearrangement joins TRBV27 to TRBJ2-7, with TRBD1 matching 9 bases. This CDR3 comprises 15 residues. Germline V lookup: CDR1 MNHEY, CDR2 SMNVEV (reference sequence). V trimming: 2 bases; J trimming: 3 bases; junction bases outside the gene matches: 5. CDR3 sequence reads: CASSLGTGSIYEQYF. CDR3 sequence (DNA): TGTGCCAGCAGTTTAGGGACAGGGAGTATCTACGAGCAGTACTTC.

The chain employs TRBV27 and TRBJ2-2; possible D gene TRBD2, 5 bases. With 8 bases removed from V and 4 bases from J, the gap between germline ends came to 17 bases. From germline, CDR1 is MNHEY and CDR2 SMNVEV (reference sequence). CDR3 length: 15 amino acids. The CDR3 DNA reads as TGTGCCAGCGGTCGGGGTTCTCTGGTCACCGGGGAGCTGTTTTTT. Protein sequence: CASGRGSLVTGELFF.

The chain uses TRBV5-1 and TRBJ2-5, with 7 bases fitting TRBD1. Per germline, CDR1 SGHRS and CDR2 YFSETQ. With V trimmed by 0 bases and J by 1 base, 3 bases remained unmatched. The CDR3 spans 15 residues. CDR3 sequence reads: CASSLGGQSQETQYF. The CDR3 nucleotides are TGCGCCAGCAGCTTGGGGGGACAGTCCCAAGAGACCCAGTACTTC.

The rearrangement uses TRBV4-3 and TRBJ2-1; the match to TRBD1 covers 7 bases. CDR1 and CDR2 (germline): LGHNA, YSLEER. Trimming took 3 bases from V and 0 from J; bases not matched to a gene: 8. The CDR3 is made up of 17 amino acids. CDR3 sequence reads: CASSQAPGQSSYNEQFF. The CDR3 DNA sequence: TGCGCCAGCAGCCAGGCCCCGGGACAGAGCTCCTACAATGAGCAGTTCTTC.

The chain links TRBV18 to TRBJ1-1; a possible D gene is TRBD1 (6 bases). Germline CDR1 and CDR2: KGHSH and LQKENI. V lost 5 bases and J lost 3, with 13 bases in between. CDR3 length: 14 amino acids. In DNA form, the CDR3 reads TGTGCCAGCTCATCACAGGGAGGGGACACTGAAGCTTTCTTT. Amino acids: CASSSQGGDTEAFF. The entire variable domain, with the rest obtained from reference TRBV18 and TRBJ1-1, is as follows: NAGVMQNPRHLVRRRGQEARLRCSPMKGHSHVYWYRQLPEEGLKFMVYLQKENIIDESGMPKERFSAEFPKEGPSILRIQQVVRGDSAAYFCASSSQGGDTEAFFGQGTRLTVV.

V is TRBV5-1 and J is TRBJ1-1; 7 nucleotides line up with TRBD1. CDR3 length: 14 amino acids. Germline CDR1 is SGHRS and CDR2 is YFSETQ. J was trimmed by 0 bases and V by 4 bases; bases with no gene match: 3. This CDR3 reads CASSTGQMNTEAFF. Here the CDR3 DNA reads TGCGCCAGCAGCACGGGACAGATGAACACTGAAGCTTTCTTT.

This chain uses TRBV5-1 with TRBJ2-4; 8 nucleotides align to TRBD1. Looked up from germline, CDR1 is SGHRS and CDR2 is YFSETQ. The CDR3 sequence is 13 residues long. Germline trimming cut 4 bases from V and 11 bases from J; bases unmatched to any gene: 8. DNA for the CDR3: TGCGCCAGCAGCAGAGAAGGGACAGGAGTTCAGTACTTC. Protein sequence: CASSREGTGVQYF.

The CDR3 coding sequence is TGTGCCAGCCGCCGTTGCTCCGGGACTAGCGGGGGCCAAGAGACCCAGTACTTC. Translation gives CASRRCSGTSGGQETQYF. The chain combines TRBV21-1 with TRBJ2-5; TRBD2 is the table's D call and was not checked against the DNA. TRBV21-1 is a pseudogene. The CDR3 loop spans 18 amino acids.

Worth noting for this clone: The sample carries other DNA sequences with the same CDR3. This rearrangement joins TRBV5-1 to TRBJ2-3, with 7 bases matching TRBD1. CDR1 SGHRS and CDR2 YFSETQ come from the germline V gene. The ends lost 0 bases at V and 3 bases at J; junction bases unmatched: 4. The CDR3 runs to 15 residues. CDR3: CASSLGQGRTDTQYF. The CDR3 DNA reads as TGCGCCAGCAGCTTGGGACAGGGAAGGACAGATACGCAGTATTTT. Filled out from reference TRBV5-1 and TRBJ2-3, the complete variable domain reads KAGVTQTPRYLIKTRGQQVTLSCSPISGHRSVSWYQQTPGQGLQFLFEYFSETQRNKGNFPGRFSGRQFSNSRSEMNVSTLELGDSALYLCASSLGQGRTDTQYFGPGTRLTVL.

Turning to this clone: The sample contains more than one DNA sequence encoding this CDR3. V usage is TRBV5-6 and J usage is TRBJ2-5; 9 nucleotides line up with TRBD1. The germline CDR1 and CDR2 sequences are SGHDT and YYEEEE. This CDR3 has 17 amino acids. Trimming cost V 2 bases and J 1 base; bases outside gene matches: 9. CDR3 nucleotides: TGTGCCAGCAGCTTCGGGACAGGGTATGGACGCCAAGAGACCCAGTACTTC. It specifies CASSFGTGYGRQETQYF.

In its sample, this clone was seen once. The V and J genes are TRBV10-1 and TRBJ2-3, with 10 bases matching TRBD2. CDR1 is WNHNN and CDR2 is SYGVQD in the germline V gene (reference sequence). The V segment lost 3 bases and the J segment 3 bases; nucleotides outside the gene matches: 3. The CDR3 extends over 15 amino acids. CDR3 protein: CASSDTSGVTDTQYF. Here the CDR3 DNA reads TGCGCCAGCAGTGACACTAGCGGGGTAACAGATACGCAGTATTTT.

CDR3 amino acids: CASRSTGRDYEQYF. The CDR3 DNA follows: TGTGCCAGCAGGTCGACAGGGAGAGACTACGAGCAGTACTTC. This chain links TRBV28 with TRBJ2-7, with 7 nucleotides matching TRBD1. CDR1 and CDR2 from the germline V gene are MDHEN and SYDVKM. This CDR3 has 14 amino acids. V was clipped by 6 bases and J by 3 bases; unmatched bases: 8.

There are a few counts of this clone. The rearrangement uses TRBV29-1 and TRBJ1-1, with unresolved D. V lost 7 bases and J 6 bases, leaving 6 bases between the germline ends. Per germline, CDR1 SQVTM and CDR2 ANQGSEA. The CDR3 covers 9 residues. CDR3 loop: CSGGAEAFF. The CDR3 DNA is TGCAGCGGGGGAGCTGAAGCTTTCTTT. Combining the CDR3 with reference TRBV29-1 and TRBJ1-1 gives the whole variable domain SAVISQKPSRDICQRGTSLTIQCQVDSQVTMMFWYRQQPGQSLTLIATANQGSEATYESGFVIDKFPISRPNLTFSTLTVSNMSPEDSSIYLCSGGAEAFFGQGTRLTVV.

The chain combines TRBV6-1 with TRBJ2-7; TRBD2 agrees at 9 bases. The CDR3 has 20 amino acids. Germline V gives CDR1 MNHNS, CDR2 SASEGT. The V segment lost 3 bases and the J segment 0 bases; nucleotides outside the gene matches: 18. The CDR3 is CASSEGNLAGGPRSSYEQYF. As DNA, the CDR3 is TGTGCCAGCAGTGAGGGAAACTTGGCGGGGGGGCCTAGAAGCTCCTACGAGCAGTACTTC.

The V call is TRBV11-2, the J call TRBJ1-3; TRBD1 matches at 9 bases. The CDR3 is made up of 15 amino acids. CDR1 and CDR2 (germline): SGHAT, FQNNGV. The trim removed 4 bases at V and 4 bases at J, leaving 5 bases unmatched. The CDR3 sequence: CASSSRDRDGNTIYF. CDR3 nucleotides: TGTGCCAGCAGCTCACGGGACAGGGACGGAAACACCATATATTTT.

The gene calls are TRBV7-2 and TRBJ1-5, with 10 bases fitting TRBD1. The ends lost 6 bases at V and 4 bases at J; junction bases unmatched: 3. Germline-derived CDR1 and CDR2 are SGHTA and FQGNSA. There are 14 residues in the CDR3. CDR3 DNA: TGTGCCAGCAGAGGACAGGGGGAGAATCAGCCCCAGCATTTT. Protein product: CASRGQGENQPQHF.

V is TRBV28 and J is TRBJ1-3; 8 bases match TRBD1. The CDR3 has 15 residues. Germline-derived CDR1 and CDR2 are MDHEN and SYDVKM. Trimming at V came to 4 bases and at J to 4 bases, leaving 6 bases not matched to a gene. The CDR3 here is CASSSWTGNGNTIYF. In nucleotides, the CDR3 is TGTGCCAGCAGTTCATGGACAGGGAACGGAAACACCATATATTTT.

This chain connects TRBV4-1 to TRBJ2-1, with TRBD2 matching over 7 bases. The germline gives CDR1 MGHRA, CDR2 YSYEKL. Trimming removed 1 base from V and 1 base from J; junction bases left unmatched: 1. This CDR3 is built from 15 residues. CDR3 sequence reads: CASSQAGGSYNEQFF. CDR3 DNA sequence: TGCGCCAGCAGCCAAGCGGGGGGATCCTACAATGAGCAGTTCTTC.

The genes are TRBV4-3 and TRBJ2-1; possibly TRBD2 for D (6 bases). This CDR3 region has 16 residues. V was trimmed by 7 bases and J by 6 bases, leaving 22 bases between them. From germline, CDR1 is LGHNA and CDR2 YSLEER. CDR3 loop: CASTQEGLPGSNEQFF. For the CDR3, the DNA is TGCGCCAGCACCCAGGAGGGGCTTCCAGGCTCCAATGAGCAGTTCTTC.

Only one count was recorded for this clone. V and J are TRBV7-9 and TRBJ1-1, with TRBD1 matching over 10 bases. The germline CDR1 and CDR2 sequences are SEHNR and FQNEAQ (reference sequence). This CDR3 region has 16 residues. With V trimmed by 5 bases and J by 4 bases, 10 bases remained unmatched. Here the CDR3 DNA reads TGTGCCAGCAGCCCCGACAGGGGGCCCATTGTCACTGAAGCTTTCTTT. Translating gives CASSPDRGPIVTEAFF.